The 17 T cell receptor beta chains below were found in one sample sequenced in a study of graft-versus-host responses after intestinal transplantation. No antigen is known for these receptors. Sequencing was performed with immunoSEQ multiplex PCR; in TCRdb, only in-frame clones are kept and a portion is missing. The sample records more than 85,000 clones, around 90% being singletons. This sample comprised unstimulated CD8+ T cells sorted from spleen or lymph node cells, obtained before transplant. These receptors came from a human donor who was the organ donor for an intestinal transplant.

The chain couples TRBV7-9 to TRBJ2-7; D perhaps matches TRBD1 (6 bases). The CDR3 is 16 residues long. The germline CDR1 and CDR2 sequences are SEHNR and FQNEAQ (reference sequence). With 4 bases removed from V and 2 bases from J, the gap between germline ends came to 18 bases. CDR3 sequence: CASSYLDRSHPYEQYF. The CDR3 DNA follows: TGTGCCAGCAGCTACCTAGACAGGTCCCACCCCTACGAGCAGTACTTC.

The chain couples TRBV5-1 to TRBJ2-3; 13 bases match TRBD2. The germline V gene has CDR1 SGHRS and CDR2 YFSETQ. This CDR3 comprises 20 residues. With V trimmed by 3 bases and J by 0 bases, 13 bases remained unmatched. CDR3 coding DNA: TGCGCCAGCAGCTCCGTGGGGCCGGGACTAGCGGGGTATAGCACAGATACGCAGTATTTT. This gives the protein CASSSVGPGLAGYSTDTQYF. The entire variable domain, with the rest obtained from reference TRBV5-1 and TRBJ2-3, is as follows: KAGVTQTPRYLIKTRGQQVTLSCSPISGHRSVSWYQQTPGQGLQFLFEYFSETQRNKGNFPGRFSGRQFSNSRSEMNVSTLELGDSALYLCASSSVGPGLAGYSTDTQYFGPGTRLTVL.

The V call is TRBV2, the J call TRBJ2-1; 9 bases align to TRBD2. The germline CDR1 and CDR2 sequences are SNHLY and FYNNEI. V lost 5 bases, J lost 8 bases, and 13 bases stayed unmatched. The CDR3 totals 16 residues. The CDR3 nucleotides read TGTGCCAGCAGTAGACTAGCGGAACACAGGTGGGATGAGCAGTTCTTC. Amino acids: CASSRLAEHRWDEQFF.

This clone was observed a handful of times. The chain uses TRBV5-1 and TRBJ2-7; TRBD2 matches at 11 bases. Germline CDR1 is SGHRS and CDR2 is YFSETQ. The CDR3 runs to 14 residues. V dropped 1 base and J dropped 3; count of bases not matched to a gene: 0. CDR3 bases: TGCGCCAGCAGCTTGCTAGCGGGAGGCTACGAGCAGTACTTC. Translated, it gives CASSLLAGGYEQYF.

The genes are TRBV28 and TRBJ2-5, with 12 bases fitting TRBD2. Germline assignment: CDR1 MDHEN and CDR2 SYDVKM. This CDR3 is 17 amino acids long. The trim removed 7 bases at V and 5 bases at J, leaving 14 bases unmatched. The DNA of the CDR3 is TGTGCCAGCACTATGACTAGCGGGAGCCCTTATTCGGAGACCCAGTACTTC. It is translated as CASTMTSGSPYSETQYF.

CDR3 nucleotides: TGTGCCAGCAACCCCCGGGTTACCGAAACGGGGGAGCAGTACTTC. The encoded protein is CASNPRVTETGEQYF. The chain couples TRBV7-8 to TRBJ2-7, with D maybe TRBD2 (5 bases). V was clipped by 7 bases and J by 7 bases, with 23 bases between them. Germline assignment: CDR1 SGHVS and CDR2 FQNEAQ. This CDR3 region has 15 residues. The full variable domain, in which reference TRBV7-8 and TRBJ2-7 provide the parts outside the CDR3, is GAGVSQSPRYKVAKRGQDVALRCDPISGHVSLFWYQQALGQGPEFLTYFQNEAQLDKSGLPSDRFFAERPEGSVSTLKIQRTQQEDSAVYLCASNPRVTETGEQYFGPGTRLTVT.

The chain combines TRBV6-4 with TRBJ2-1; D not certain. V was clipped by 3 bases and J by 10 bases, with 16 bases between them. CDR1 is MRHNA, CDR2 SNTAGT, per germline. There are 14 residues in the CDR3. CDR3 nucleotides: TGTGCCAGCAGTGATGAAAGGAGCCCACAAGAGCAGTTCTTC. The encoded protein is CASSDERSPQEQFF.

The V and J genes are TRBV15 and TRBJ2-1; D might be TRBD2 (6 bases). The CDR3 is 14 amino acids. The germline V and J ends were trimmed by 4 bases and 8 bases, with 15 bases remaining between them. The germline V gene has CDR1 LNHNV and CDR2 YYDKDF (reference sequence). The CDR3, as DNA: TGTGCCACCAGCATTCGGGAGTTGGGTTATGAGCAGTTCTTC. Translation gives CATSIRELGYEQFF.

V usage is TRBV11-3 and J usage is TRBJ2-1; TRBD2 agrees at 8 bases. Germline V gene lookup returns CDR1 SGHNT and CDR2 YENEEA. The CDR3 is made up of 13 amino acids. J gave up 15 bases and V 1 base, and 8 bases lay outside the gene matches. This CDR3 is CASSLALAEAVFF. In DNA form, the CDR3 reads TGTGCCAGCAGCTTAGCACTAGCGGAAGCGGTGTTCTTC.

This sequence joins TRBV6-5 and TRBJ1-1; 7 bases are a match to TRBD1. With V trimmed by 4 bases and J by 3 bases, 11 bases remained unmatched. The CDR3 runs 16 residues. The germline gives CDR1 MNHEY, CDR2 SVGAGI. CDR3 sequence: CASSSRETGWDTEAFF. The DNA for the CDR3 is TGTGCCAGCAGTTCCAGAGAGACAGGGTGGGACACTGAAGCTTTCTTT.

The table lists this clone with a few counts. V and J are TRBV4-1 and TRBJ1-1, with a tentative D call TRBD1 (6 bases). The germline V gene encodes CDR1 MGHRA and CDR2 YSYEKL. The CDR3 runs 16 residues. V lost 10 bases and J 1 base, leaving 22 bases between the germline ends. The CDR3 DNA sequence: TGCGCCAACACGGAACACAGGGCGGAGAGGAACACTGAAGCTTTCTTT. This sequence encodes CANTEHRAERNTEAFF.

The V and J genes are TRBV2 and TRBJ2-7; the match to TRBD2 covers 7 bases. This CDR3 has 13 residues. Losses at the gene ends were 6 bases for V and 7 bases for J; bases not matched to a gene: 9. CDR1 and CDR2 (germline): SNHLY, FYNNEI. The CDR3 spells CASRGGYSPEQYF. In nucleotides, the CDR3 is TGTGCCAGCAGGGGGGGGTATTCACCTGAGCAGTACTTC.

The chain carries TRBV28 and TRBJ1-1, with unresolved D. This CDR3 region has 14 residues. CDR1 is MDHEN, CDR2 SYDVKM, per germline. Trimming pared 1 base from V and 4 bases from J, leaving 10 bases between. This CDR3 is CASSLFGVGTEAFF. DNA of the CDR3: TGTGCCAGCAGTTTATTCGGGGTGGGCACTGAAGCTTTCTTT.

The V gene is TRBV6-5, the J gene TRBJ1-1, with 11 nucleotides matching TRBD1. This CDR3 has 13 residues. Germline-derived CDR1 and CDR2 are MNHEY and SVGAGI. Trimming cost V 8 bases and J 4 bases; bases outside gene matches: 3. This chain's CDR3 is CASLGTGGTEAFF. The CDR3, as DNA: TGTGCCAGCCTCGGGACAGGGGGCACTGAAGCTTTCTTT.

The chain joins TRBV6-5 to TRBJ2-3, with D tentatively TRBD2 (5 bases). This CDR3 region has 13 residues. Germline V gives CDR1 MNHEY, CDR2 SVGAGI. V was pared by 7 bases and J by 5 bases, with 13 bases between. The CDR3 DNA sequence: TGTGCCAGCATGAGACTAATGGAAGATACGCAGTATTTT. Translating it yields CASMRLMEDTQYF.

The chain combines TRBV9 with TRBJ2-2, with D hard to call. The CDR3 has 14 residues. Trimming shortened V by 2 bases and J by 10 bases, and 15 bases separated the two germline ends. Germline values: CDR1 SGDLS, CDR2 YYNGEE. Here the CDR3 DNA reads TGTGCCAGCAGCGTCCCCGGGTCGCCGGAGGAGCTGTTTTTT. Its protein product is CASSVPGSPEELFF.

This chain uses TRBV9 with TRBJ2-5; 9 nucleotides agree with TRBD2. Germline V lookup: CDR1 SGDLS, CDR2 YYNGEE. CDR3 size: 18 residues. J was trimmed by 2 bases and V by 4 bases; bases with no gene match: 15. This CDR3 is CASSHGASGIPGQETQYF. In DNA form, the CDR3 reads TGTGCCAGCAGCCACGGGGCTAGCGGGATCCCTGGGCAAGAGACCCAGTACTTC.